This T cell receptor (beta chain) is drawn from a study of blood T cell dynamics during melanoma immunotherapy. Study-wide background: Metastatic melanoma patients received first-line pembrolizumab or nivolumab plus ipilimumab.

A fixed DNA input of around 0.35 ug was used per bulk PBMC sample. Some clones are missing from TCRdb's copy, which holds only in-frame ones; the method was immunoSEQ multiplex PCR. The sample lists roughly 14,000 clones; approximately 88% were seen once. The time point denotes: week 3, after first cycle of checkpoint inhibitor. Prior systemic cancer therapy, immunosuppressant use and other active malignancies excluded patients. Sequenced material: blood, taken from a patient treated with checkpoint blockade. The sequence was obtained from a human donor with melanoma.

The CDR3 nucleotides are TGTGCCAGCAGCCGAACAGCGGGAGCTGGGCAAGAGACCCAGTACTTC. It yields the protein CASSRTAGAGQETQYF. This rearrangement joins TRBV2 to TRBJ2-5; TRBD2 agrees at 8 bases. Germline V gives CDR1 SNHLY, CDR2 FYNNEI. The CDR3 runs 16 residues. Trimming cost V 6 bases and J 2 bases; bases outside gene matches: 11.